The clone carrying this T cell receptor beta chain was seen many times. The data were taken from a study of T-cell reconstitution after alpha-beta-depleted transplantation in children. This CDR3 is 13 amino acids long. V lost 10 bases, J lost 2 bases, and 12 bases lay in between. The authors prepared the TCRbeta library with unique molecular identifiers. TCRdb re-analysed the PCR reads in MiXCR, keeping a single row per CDR3 protein. The sample carries fewer than 130,000 distinct CDR3 sequences, 9% to 12% recorded once. This chain joins TRBV12-3 or TRBV12-4 and TRBJ1-5, with D perhaps matching TRBD1 (5 bases). Sequencing used PBMCs from the stem cell graft donor, obtained from the stem cell graft. The sequence derives from a human donor who donated a stem cell graft to a child with acute lymphoblastic leukemia. CDR3 in amino acids: CATHRDRNQPQHF. CDR3 nucleotides: TGTGCCACACACCGGGACCGCAATCAGCCCCAGCATTTT.